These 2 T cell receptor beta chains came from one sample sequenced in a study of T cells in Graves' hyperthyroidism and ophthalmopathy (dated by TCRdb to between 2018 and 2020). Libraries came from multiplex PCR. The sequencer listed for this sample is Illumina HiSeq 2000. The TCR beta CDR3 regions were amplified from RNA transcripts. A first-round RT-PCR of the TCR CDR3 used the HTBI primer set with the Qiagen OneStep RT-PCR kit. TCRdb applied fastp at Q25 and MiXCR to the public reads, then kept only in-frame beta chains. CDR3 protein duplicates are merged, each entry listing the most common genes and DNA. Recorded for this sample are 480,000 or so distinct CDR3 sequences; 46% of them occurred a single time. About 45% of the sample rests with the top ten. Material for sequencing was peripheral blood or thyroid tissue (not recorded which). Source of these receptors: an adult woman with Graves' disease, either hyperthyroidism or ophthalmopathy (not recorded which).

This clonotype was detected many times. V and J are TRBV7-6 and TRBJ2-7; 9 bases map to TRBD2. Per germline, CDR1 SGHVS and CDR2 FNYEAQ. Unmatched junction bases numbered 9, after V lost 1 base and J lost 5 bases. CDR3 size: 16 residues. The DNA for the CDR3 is TGTGCCAGCAGCTTAGGGGGCGGGAGGGCCTTAGACGAGCAGTACTTC. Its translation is CASSLGGGRALDEQYF.

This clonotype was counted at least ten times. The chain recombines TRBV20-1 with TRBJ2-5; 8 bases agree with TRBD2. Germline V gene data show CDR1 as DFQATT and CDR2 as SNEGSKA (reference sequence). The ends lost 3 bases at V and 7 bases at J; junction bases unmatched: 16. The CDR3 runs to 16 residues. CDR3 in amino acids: CSAREVAGTTGGTQYF. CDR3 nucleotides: TGCAGTGCTAGGGAAGTAGCGGGGACTACCGGGGGGACCCAGTACTTC.